The 4 T cell receptor beta chains reported below all come from one sample, sequenced in a study of Ad26.COV2.S vaccination and SARS-CoV-2 variants (dated by TCRdb to about 2021). The library came from the immunoSEQ multiplex PCR assay. TCRdb carries this immuneACCESS record with in-frame sequences only. Its versions omit some clonotypes, under half of them owing to an unresolved V gene in the studies checked, with the rest unexplained. Present in this sample are approximately 350,000 clones, roughly 84% of which were seen just once. Around 3.6% of the sample is taken by the ten largest. The treatment or condition label on this specimen signifies: 19 received Ad26.COV2.S at low or high dose, single or two shots; 5 received placebo; per-sample allocation not given. For vaccine and placebo recipients, the sequenced repertoires came from samples collected on day 63 after the first injection. The starting material was peripheral blood, obtained in a trial of Ad26.COV2.S vaccine versus placebo. These receptor sequences come from a person aged 18-65 years who received the Ad26.COV2.S COVID-19 vaccine or a placebo.

In its sample, this clone was seen once. The chain links TRBV6-5 to TRBJ2-5; D gene ambiguous. Trimming shortened V by 6 bases and J by 3 bases, and 11 bases separated the two germline ends. CDR1 MNHEY and CDR2 SVGAGI come from the germline V gene. The CDR3 loop spans 13 amino acids. This CDR3 reads CASRKAGEETQYF. CDR3 nucleotides: TGTGCCAGCAGGAAGGCCGGCGAAGAGACCCAGTACTTC.

The V call is TRBV19, the J call TRBJ1-1; no clear D gene. CDR1 and CDR2 (germline): LNHDA, SQIVND (reference sequence). The CDR3 totals 13 residues. Trimming removed 4 bases at V and 3 bases at J, with 9 bases between. Here the CDR3 DNA reads TGTGCCAGTAGTACCCGGAGGGACACTGAAGCTTTCTTT. Residues: CASSTRRDTEAFF.

This clone was seen more than once but under ten times. The chain uses TRBV27 and TRBJ1-2, with 9 bases matching TRBD1. This CDR3 has 13 amino acids. Germline CDR1 reads MNHEY; CDR2 reads SMNVEV (reference sequence). Trimming removed 3 bases from V and 8 bases from J; junction bases left unmatched: 4. The CDR3 nucleotides are TGTGCCAGCAGTTTTGCAGGGACAGGGGGCTACACCTTC. Residues: CASSFAGTGGYTF.

The rearrangement joins TRBV7-3 to TRBJ2-2; D is possibly TRBD2 (7 bases). Germline-derived CDR1 and CDR2 are SGHTA and FQGTGA. V was trimmed by 5 bases and J by 5 bases, leaving 18 bases between them. CDR3 length: 16 residues. CDR3 loop: CASSPGGGGKTGELFF. The CDR3 DNA reads as TGTGCCAGCAGCCCTGGTGGCGGGGGCAAAACCGGGGAGCTGTTTTTT.